This T cell receptor (beta chain) emerged from a study of blood T cell repertoires in COVID-19. In the study overall: Sites across the United States, Italy and Spain contributed samples from acute and convalescent COVID-19. PBMCs, B-cell-depleted T cells, or T cells provided the cDNA or gDNA that made up the material.

Clones were read by immunoSEQ multiplex PCR, and TCRdb kept only the in-frame ones, dropping some. This table has 21,000 or so clones, roughly 90% appearing once. Trimming cost V 8 bases and J 6 bases, with 20 bases left between them. This CDR3 has 14 amino acids. The germline V gene has CDR1 SNHLY and CDR2 FYNNEI. Input material: peripheral blood. V is TRBV2 and J is TRBJ2-7; possibly TRBD1 for D (6 bases). The source of this sequence is a human donor in a cohort sampled during active COVID-19. The donor label of this sample is uncertain. This chain's CDR3 is CASGTGTPVGEQYF. In nucleotides, the CDR3 is TGTGCCAGCGGGACCGGGACACCCGTGGGCGAGCAGTACTTC.